This note documents a single T cell receptor beta chain sequence. Its specificity is unknown. Germline loops: CDR1 DFQATT, CDR2 SNEGSKA (reference sequence). The CDR3 runs to 14 residues. The V segment lost 6 bases and the J segment 5 bases; nucleotides outside the gene matches: 8. Random hexamers were used to reverse transcribe about 0.5 to 1 ug of RNA. Across 54 Vbeta and 13 Jbeta, TCR beta CDR3 was amplified with immunoSEQ multiplex PCR. One entry per CDR3 protein results from TCRdb running MiXCR on the immunoSEQ multiplex PCR reads. The sample contains fewer than 85,000 distinct CDR3 sequences, 85% to 95% of which appear only once. The record originates from a study of CD8 T cells in Susac syndrome. Turning to the study itself: Patients with Susac syndrome, at blood draw, were therapy-naive, on corticosteroids, or on intravenous immunoglobulin alone.

General study findings and limits: Susac-specific public clones in total CD8+ repertoires numbered some 15; in CD8+ TEMRA repertoires, they numbered roughly 5. Susac syndrome CD8+ repertoires were clonally expanded, most strongly in CD8+ TEMRA cells.

Sequencing was done on a sample of CD8+ T cells from PBMCs. The chain carries TRBV20-1 and TRBJ2-5; TRBD2 matches 11 bases. This TCR derives from a human donor with Susac syndrome. The CDR3 nucleotides read TGCAGTGCGAAACCTAGCGGGAGGTTGGAGACCCAGTACTTC. Translation gives CSAKPSGRLETQYF.